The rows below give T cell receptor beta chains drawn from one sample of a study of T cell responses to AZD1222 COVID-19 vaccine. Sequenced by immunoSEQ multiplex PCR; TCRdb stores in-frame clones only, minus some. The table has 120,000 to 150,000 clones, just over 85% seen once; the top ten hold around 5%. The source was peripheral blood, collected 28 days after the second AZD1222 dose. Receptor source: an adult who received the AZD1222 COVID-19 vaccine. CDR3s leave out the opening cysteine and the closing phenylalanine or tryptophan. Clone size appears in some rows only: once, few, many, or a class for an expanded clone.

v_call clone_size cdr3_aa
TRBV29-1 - SVGPPPTYNEQF
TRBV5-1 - ASSPRDTLSHAEAF
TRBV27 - ASSFDGNSPLH
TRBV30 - AWSAGGARH
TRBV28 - ASSSLTGGSEKLF
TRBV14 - ASSQDPSWTYEQY
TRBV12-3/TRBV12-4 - ASSLEGGGELF
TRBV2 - ASSGTSKQY
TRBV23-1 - ASSQSEGCEQY
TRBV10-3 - ATWDSYYEQY
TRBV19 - ASTSPPWPQH
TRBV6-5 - ASGKTDTQY
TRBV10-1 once ASSGDRGNYEQY
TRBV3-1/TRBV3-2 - ASSLQGSGNTIY
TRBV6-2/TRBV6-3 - ASSYLRTSGGYEQY
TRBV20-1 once SASKAVSYEQY
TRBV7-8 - ASSPQRESQY
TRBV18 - ASSPPLAGGPSEQY
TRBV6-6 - ATGGIRNQPQH
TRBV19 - ASSIYGGNTEAF
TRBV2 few ASSEAPDNWWEKLF
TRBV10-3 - AISEWDSSTDTQY
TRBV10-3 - AISGGYYEQY
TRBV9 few ASSVRTSYPYNEQF
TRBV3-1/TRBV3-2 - ASSQDSGLSNQPQH
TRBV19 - ASSILQGLNQPQH
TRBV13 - ASSWGRDTEAF
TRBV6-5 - ASREANYEQY
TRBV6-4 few ASSDSGGSGDNEQF
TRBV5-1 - ASSRGTSGGLTDTQY
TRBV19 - ASSPTEHQPQH
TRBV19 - ASSIGDSHSGANVLT
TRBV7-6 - ASSPSLETQY
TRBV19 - ASSINYDSGNTIY
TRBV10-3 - AISESPSQETQY
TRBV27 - ASSPLLTDTQY
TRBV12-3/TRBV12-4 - TSIDRDYGYT
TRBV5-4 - ASSLGQPTGELF
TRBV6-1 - ASSEKMAGDWGQPQH
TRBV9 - ASSVSPGNTGNTIY
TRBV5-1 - ASSLEGANYGYT
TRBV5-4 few ASRDASGPYEQY
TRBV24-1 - ATSDLNTNYGYT
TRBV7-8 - ASSFLVNSGGGNEQF
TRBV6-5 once ASRLAGYNEQF
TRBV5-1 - ASSPTGVSTDTQY
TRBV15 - ATSRESRGKGNTIY
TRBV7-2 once ASSSTHRGLDNTEAF
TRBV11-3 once ASSPNREETQY
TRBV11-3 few ASSLGGGTQY
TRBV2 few ASRRSGGEVGEQF
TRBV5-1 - ASSPGQGGNQPQH
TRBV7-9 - ASGGLADSYNEQF
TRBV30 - AWESGDRYEQY
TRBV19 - ASSASARPYNEQF
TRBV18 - ASSPFDREVEAF
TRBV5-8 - ASSPPSGGPEDTQY
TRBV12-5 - ASGLGHSGNTIY